Below are 25 T cell receptor beta chains sequenced from a single sample in a study of a mutant IDH1 vaccine in newly diagnosed glioma. No antigen has been assigned to these receptors. Repertoires were generated with immunoSEQ multiplex PCR, while TCRdb's copy carries only in-frame clones and drops some. In the table there are about 32,000 clones, roughly three quarters of which are singletons. Time point specified: week 35, safety follow-up. Each dose delivered 300 ug of mutant IDH1 20-mer peptide subcutaneously with imiquimod. Material: PBMCs, obtained from a glioma patient whose treatment included an IDH1 peptide vaccine. All receptors come from a woman in her 30s with glioma. Some clones in this sample may be carry-over from other donors' samples.

This chain links TRBV14 with TRBJ2-7; D perhaps matches TRBD2 (6 bases). Germline V gene sequence: CDR1 SGHDN, CDR2 FVKESK. This CDR3 is 14 amino acids long. Trimming cost V 3 bases and J 5 bases, with 14 bases left between them. CDR3 DNA: TGTGCCAGCAGCCATCCCCCCGGGGGAAACGAGCAGTACTTC. Amino acid sequence: CASSHPPGGNEQYF.

The V call is TRBV7-9, the J call TRBJ2-7; D may be TRBD2 (5 bases). This CDR3 contains 14 residues. Germline V gives CDR1 SEHNR, CDR2 FQNEAQ (reference sequence). The V end lost 5 bases, the J end lost 5 bases, and 16 bases lay between the germline ends. CDR3: CASSPIEGSDEQYF. CDR3 nucleotide sequence: TGTGCCAGCAGCCCCATTGAGGGATCCGACGAGCAGTACTTC.

In nucleotides, the CDR3 is TGTGCCAGCAGCCAAGCCTCCGACACTGAAGCTTTCTTT. This translates into CASSQASDTEAFF. This chain uses TRBV4-2 with TRBJ1-1, with unresolved D. Trimming removed 1 base from V and 3 bases from J, with 6 bases in between. In germline, CDR1 is LGHNA, CDR2 YNFKEQ. CDR3 length equals 13 residues.

The gene calls are TRBV7-6 and TRBJ2-5, with 7 bases fitting TRBD2. Looked up from germline, CDR1 is SGHVS and CDR2 is FNYEAQ. Germline trimming cut 5 bases from V and 5 bases from J; bases unmatched to any gene: 14. The CDR3 spans 16 residues. Here the CDR3 DNA reads TGTGCCAGCAGCCCGCCACGAGCGGGACCTTGGGAGACCCAGTACTTC. Translation gives CASSPPRAGPWETQYF.

The gene calls are TRBV9 and TRBJ2-7, with a tentative D call TRBD1 (6 bases). The CDR3 spans 15 residues. The V and J ends lost 0 bases and 2 bases respectively, with 12 bases between them. Germline V gene sequence: CDR1 SGDLS, CDR2 YYNGEE. CDR3 in amino acids: CASSVAAGQPYEQYF. The DNA of the CDR3 is TGTGCCAGCAGCGTAGCGGCCGGACAGCCCTACGAGCAGTACTTC.

This clone was found a few times. The V call is TRBV5-1, the J call TRBJ1-4, with a possible D match to TRBD1 (6 bases). The germline V gene has CDR1 SGHRS and CDR2 YFSETQ. Trimming took 3 bases from V and 7 from J, leaving 16 bases between them. CDR3 length: 15 residues. Here the CDR3 DNA reads TGCGCCAGCAGCTGGGCCGGGGGGCGAGGTGAAAAACTGTTTTTT. Protein: CASSWAGGRGEKLFF. Supplemented by reference TRBV5-1 and TRBJ1-4, the full variable domain reads KAGVTQTPRYLIKTRGQQVTLSCSPISGHRSVSWYQQTPGQGLQFLFEYFSETQRNKGNFPGRFSGRQFSNSRSEMNVSTLELGDSALYLCASSWAGGRGEKLFFGSGTQLSVL.

The chain is built from TRBV7-8 and TRBJ2-1, with 10 bases lining up with TRBD1. This CDR3 is built from 16 residues. V shed 5 bases and J 8 bases; nucleotides not matched to a gene: 12. Germline V gene data show CDR1 as SGHVS and CDR2 as FQNEAQ. CDR3 amino acids: CASSPLYSGTGDEQFF. In DNA form, the CDR3 reads TGTGCCAGCAGCCCGTTGTACTCCGGGACAGGGGATGAGCAGTTCTTC.

This chain's CDR3 is CASSRDPLSGNTIYF. The CDR3 bases are TGTGCCAGCAGCCGGGACCCACTCTCTGGAAACACCATATATTTT. The chain uses TRBV6-5 and TRBJ1-3, with a tentative D call TRBD1 (5 bases). This CDR3 is 15 amino acids long. Trimming took 6 bases from V and 0 from J, leaving 12 bases between them. Per germline, CDR1 MNHEY and CDR2 SVGAGI.

V is TRBV5-6 and J is TRBJ1-2; D is undetermined. V gave up 0 bases and J gave up 0 bases, with 9 bases separating them. The germline V gene has CDR1 SGHDT and CDR2 YYEEEE. This CDR3 is 15 amino acids long. The CDR3 nucleotides read TGTGCCAGCAGCTTGGCAGGTACTGCTAACTATGGCTACACCTTC. Its translation is CASSLAGTANYGYTF.

The chain has TRBV5-1 and TRBJ1-1; 7 bases agree with TRBD1. This CDR3 spans 17 amino acids. Per germline, CDR1 SGHRS and CDR2 YFSETQ. Trimming cost V 4 bases and J 4 bases; bases outside gene matches: 16. The CDR3 DNA follows: TGCGCCAGCAGCCCCCTAGGCGGCAGGGGGGGTGGCACTGAAGCTTTCTTT. Translation: CASSPLGGRGGGTEAFF.

This chain joins TRBV9 and TRBJ1-1; 7 bases fit TRBD1. The V gene's germline CDR1 is SGDLS and CDR2 YYNGEE. CDR3 length equals 15 residues. The V gene end was trimmed by 2 bases and the J gene end by 5 bases; junction bases not matched to a gene: 9. The CDR3 region has the DNA TGTGCCAGCAGCGTGCACAGGGGTACTGGGACTGAAGCTTTCTTT. Encoded protein: CASSVHRGTGTEAFF.

The genes are TRBV20-1 and TRBJ2-5, with D unresolved. CDR3 length: 11 residues. Germline V lookup: CDR1 DFQATT, CDR2 SNEGSKA (reference sequence). The V end lost 3 bases, the J end lost 5 bases, and 7 bases lay between the germline ends. Here the CDR3 DNA reads TGCAGTGCTAGTAGCCCGGAGACCCAGTACTTC. Residues: CSASSPETQYF.

The chain combines TRBV7-9 with TRBJ1-4, with a tentative D call TRBD1 (5 bases). The CDR3 loop spans 15 amino acids. V was clipped by 5 bases and J by 1 base, with 11 bases between them. CDR1 is SEHNR and CDR2 is FQNEAQ in the germline V gene (reference sequence). The CDR3 coding sequence is TGTGCCAGCAGCACCGACAGAGAAACTAATGAAAAACTGTTTTTT. Translating gives CASSTDRETNEKLFF.

J is TRBJ2-7 and V is TRBV28, with TRBD2 matching over 14 bases. V lost 6 bases to trimming and J lost 3 bases; unmatched junction nucleotides: 7. The CDR3 loop spans 16 amino acids. The V gene's germline CDR1 is MDHEN and CDR2 SYDVKM. The CDR3 reads CASSHHGLAGGYEQYF. The DNA for the CDR3 is TGTGCCAGCAGCCACCACGGACTAGCGGGAGGCTACGAGCAGTACTTC.

The chain couples TRBV9 to TRBJ1-2; D is uncertain. V lost 0 bases and J lost 1, with 13 bases in between. This CDR3 region has 16 residues. Germline CDR1 and CDR2: SGDLS and YYNGEE. The CDR3 DNA is TGTGCCAGCAGCGTAGCTAGCGGGAATCTTAACTATGGCTACACCTTC. This gives the protein CASSVASGNLNYGYTF.

The CDR3 region is CASSLAGALNQPQHF. The CDR3 DNA reads as TGCGCCAGCAGCTTGGCTGGGGCCTTGAATCAGCCCCAGCATTTT. The chain has TRBV5-1 and TRBJ1-5; tentative D call: TRBD1 (5 bases). Looked up from germline, CDR1 is SGHRS and CDR2 is YFSETQ. The V end lost 0 bases, the J end lost 4 bases, and 11 bases lay between the germline ends. The CDR3 is 15 residues long.

This rearrangement joins TRBV11-2 to TRBJ2-7; TRBD2 matches 10 bases. V dropped 2 bases and J dropped 1; count of bases not matched to a gene: 2. The CDR3 consists of 15 residues. CDR1 and CDR2 (germline): SGHAT, FQNNGV. CDR3 loop: CASSLIAGGSYEQYF. CDR3 nucleotide sequence: TGTGCCAGCAGCTTAATAGCGGGAGGTTCCTACGAGCAGTACTTC.

This clone was seen only once. The chain is built from TRBV5-3 and TRBJ2-7; D unclear. TRBV5-3 is recorded as an ORF, its role being uncertain. With 2 bases removed from V and 2 bases from J, the gap between germline ends came to 11 bases. CDR3 length: 14 amino acids. The CDR3 DNA reads TGTGCCAGAAGCTTACGTGACCGGCCCTACGAGCAGTACTTC. This gives the protein CARSLRDRPYEQYF.

V usage is TRBV30 and J usage is TRBJ2-3; TRBD2 matches at 12 bases. Looked up from germline, CDR1 is GTSNPN and CDR2 is SVGIG (reference sequence). The CDR3 spans 17 residues. Trimming took 1 base from V and 2 from J; bases not matched to a gene: 7. This CDR3 reads CAWSDTSGRPTTDTQYF. CDR3 nucleotide sequence: TGTGCCTGGAGTGATACTAGCGGGAGGCCAACCACAGATACGCAGTATTTT. The whole variable domain, filled in from reference TRBV30 and TRBJ2-3, reads SQTIHQWPATLVQPVGSPLSLECTVEGTSNPNLYWYRQAAGRGLQLLFYSVGIGQISSEVPQNLSASRPQDRQFILSSKKLLLSDSGFYLCAWSDTSGRPTTDTQYFGPGTRLTVL.

This CDR3 reads CASSLISGGPLNEQFF. In DNA form, the CDR3 reads TGTGCCAGCAGCTTAATCTCCGGCGGGCCCTTAAATGAGCAGTTCTTC. The chain employs TRBV7-6 and TRBJ2-1; perhaps TRBD2 as D (5 bases). This CDR3 spans 16 amino acids. V was clipped by 2 bases and J by 7 bases, with 18 bases between them. The germline gives CDR1 SGHVS, CDR2 FNYEAQ.

The chain couples TRBV18 to TRBJ1-1, with 8 bases lining up with TRBD1. Germline CDR1 KGHSH, CDR2 LQKENI. The CDR3 is 12 amino acids. Losses at the gene ends were 3 bases for V and 11 bases for J; bases not matched to a gene: 5. The CDR3 sequence is CASSPNRGVAFF. The CDR3 bases are TGTGCCAGCTCACCCAACAGGGGGGTGGCTTTCTTT.

The chain carries TRBV29-1 and TRBJ1-2; the match to TRBD1 covers 8 bases. CDR1 is SQVTM, CDR2 ANQGSEA, per germline. V was clipped by 6 bases and J by 3 bases; unmatched bases: 9. The CDR3 covers 14 residues. CDR3 protein: CSVERPGGYYGYTF. CDR3 nucleotide sequence: TGCAGCGTCGAAAGACCAGGGGGCTACTATGGCTACACCTTC. The whole variable domain, remainder taken from reference TRBV29-1 and TRBJ1-2, is SAVISQKPSRDICQRGTSLTIQCQVDSQVTMMFWYRQQPGQSLTLIATANQGSEATYESGFVIDKFPISRPNLTFSTLTVSNMSPEDSSIYLCSVERPGGYYGYTFGSGTRLTVV.

The V gene is TRBV30, the J gene TRBJ1-2; tentatively, D is TRBD1 (5 bases). CDR3 length: 12 residues. Per germline, CDR1 GTSNPN and CDR2 SVGIG (reference sequence). Trimming took 5 bases from V and 4 from J, leaving 11 bases between them. The DNA for the CDR3 is TGTGCCTGGGGGTCGACAGCCTATGGCTACACCTTC. Protein sequence: CAWGSTAYGYTF.

This chain links TRBV9 with TRBJ2-3; TRBD2 matches 8 bases. CDR3 length equals 14 residues. CDR1 and CDR2 (germline): SGDLS, YYNGEE. Trimming removed 3 bases from V and 5 bases from J; junction bases left unmatched: 5. The CDR3 region has the DNA TGTGCCAGCAGCGCTAGCGGGTCGGGAGATACGCAGTATTTT. Its protein is CASSASGSGDTQYF.

The chain joins TRBV6-4 to TRBJ1-3; 7 bases align to TRBD1. V lost 6 bases and J lost 0; bases outside the gene matches: 5. This CDR3 comprises 15 residues. Germline-derived CDR1 and CDR2 are MRHNA and SNTAGT. This chain's CDR3 is CASSATGDSGNTIYF. CDR3 sequence (DNA): TGTGCCAGCAGCGCTACAGGGGACTCTGGAAACACCATATATTTT.